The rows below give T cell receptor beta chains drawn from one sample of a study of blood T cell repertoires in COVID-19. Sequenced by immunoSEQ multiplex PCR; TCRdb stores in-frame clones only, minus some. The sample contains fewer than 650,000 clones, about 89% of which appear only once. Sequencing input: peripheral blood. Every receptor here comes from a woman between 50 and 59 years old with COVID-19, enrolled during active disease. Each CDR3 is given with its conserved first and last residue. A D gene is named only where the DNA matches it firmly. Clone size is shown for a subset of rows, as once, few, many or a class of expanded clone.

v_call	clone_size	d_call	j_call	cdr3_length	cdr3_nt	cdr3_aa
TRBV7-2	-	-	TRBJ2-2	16	TGTGCCAGCAGCCCCCGCGAGGGTGGCAGTATTGGGGAGCTGTTTTTT	CASSPREGGSIGELFF
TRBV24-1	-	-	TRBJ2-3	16	TGTGCCACCAGTGTGCATGCTGGGTCGCGGCCAGATACGCAGTATTTT	CATSVHAGSRPDTQYF
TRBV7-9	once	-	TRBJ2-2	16	TGTGCCAGCAGCTTAGCCGGGACACCGAACACCGGGGAGCTGTTTTTT	CASSLAGTPNTGELFF
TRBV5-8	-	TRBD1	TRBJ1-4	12	TGTGCCAGCAGCTTGGGGGGACAGTCTGAAGGCTTT	CASSLGGQSEGF
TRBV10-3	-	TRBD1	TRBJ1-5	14	TGTGCCATCAGTGGCGGGGACAGAGATCAGCCCCAGCATTTT	CAISGGDRDQPQHF
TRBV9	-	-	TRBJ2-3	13	TGTGCCAGCAGCGTAGATTACAGAGATACGCAGTATTTT	CASSVDYRDTQYF
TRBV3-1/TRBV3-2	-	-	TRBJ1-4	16	TGTGCCAGCAGCCAATCTACGAGGGTGATTCGGGAAAAACTGTTTTTT	CASSQSTRVIREKLFF
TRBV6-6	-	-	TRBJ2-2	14	TGTGCCAGCAGGGACCAGGGGCGCACCGGGGAGCTGTTTTTT	CASRDQGRTGELFF
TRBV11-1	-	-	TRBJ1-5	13	TGTGCCAGCAGCTTAGAGCCCAATCAGCCCCAGCATTTT	CASSLEPNQPQHF
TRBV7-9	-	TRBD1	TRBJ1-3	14	TGTGCCAGCAGCTCCCGGGACAGGGCGAACACCATATATTTT	CASSSRDRANTIYF
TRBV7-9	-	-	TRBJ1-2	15	TGTGCCAGCAGCTATAACCTTGAGGGGGTAGGGGGCTACACCTTC	CASSYNLEGVGGYTF
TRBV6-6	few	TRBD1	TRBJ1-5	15	TGTGCCAGCAGTTACAGGGACAGAAGGTATGAGCCCCAGCATTTT	CASSYRDRRYEPQHF
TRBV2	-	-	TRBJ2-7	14	TGTGCCAGTGGTCGGGGGATCTCCCCCCACGAGCAGTACTTC	CASGRGISPHEQYF
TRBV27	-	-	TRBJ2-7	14	TGTGCCAGCAGTTTAAACAGCTACTCCTACGAGCAGTACTTC	CASSLNSYSYEQYF
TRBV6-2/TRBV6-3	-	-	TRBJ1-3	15	TGTGCCAGCAGCACTCAGGGGAACTCTGGAAACACCATATATTTT	CASSTQGNSGNTIYF
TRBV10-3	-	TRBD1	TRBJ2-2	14	TGTGCCATCAAACGGGACAGGGAAACCGGGGAGCTGTTTTTT	CAIKRDRETGELFF
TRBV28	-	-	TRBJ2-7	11	TGTGCCAGCAGGGACTCAGGCGAGCAGTACTTC	CASRDSGEQYF
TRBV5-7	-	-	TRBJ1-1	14	TGTGCCAGCAGCTTCTGGAACAGCCTGAATGAAGTTTTCTTT	CASSFWNSLNEVFF
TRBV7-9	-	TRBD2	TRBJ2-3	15	TGTGCCAGCAGCGCACTAGCGGGGTTCCTAGATACGCAGTATTTT	CASSALAGFLDTQYF
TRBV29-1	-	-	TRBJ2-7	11	TGCAGCGTTGGACAACTCACCGAGCAGTACTTC	CSVGQLTEQYF
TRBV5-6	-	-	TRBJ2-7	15	TGTGCCAGCAGCCTCCTCCTAGGGGCCTCCTACGAGCAGTACTTC	CASSLLLGASYEQYF
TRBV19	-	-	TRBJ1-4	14	TGTGCCAGTAGTTGGAACTCCCGGGGGGAAAAACTGTTTTTT	CASSWNSRGEKLFF
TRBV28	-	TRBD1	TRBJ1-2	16	TGTGCCAGCAGTTTATACCCGGGACAGGGGCAGGCCGGCTACACCTTC	CASSLYPGQGQAGYTF
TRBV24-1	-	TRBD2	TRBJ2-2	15	TGTGCCACCAGTGACCCGCGGGGGTTGGGCGGGGAGCTGTTTTTT	CATSDPRGLGGELFF
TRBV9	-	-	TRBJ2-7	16	TGTGCCAGCAGCGCAGTTCCCCCGGGTTACGGAGGGGAGCAGTACTTC	CASSAVPPGYGGEQYF
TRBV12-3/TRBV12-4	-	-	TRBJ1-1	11	TGTGCCAGCAGTTTACGGGGGGTAGCTTTCTTT	CASSLRGVAFF
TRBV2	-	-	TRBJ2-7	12	TGTGCCAGCAGGGTAAGGAGCTACGAGCAGTACTTC	CASRVRSYEQYF
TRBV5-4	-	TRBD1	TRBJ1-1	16	TGTGCCAGCAGCCGGGACAGGGGGCCATTAGACACTGAAGCTTTCTTT	CASSRDRGPLDTEAFF
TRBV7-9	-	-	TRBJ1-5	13	TGTGCCAGCAGCTTAGACAGGGCACAGCCCCAGCATTTT	CASSLDRAQPQHF
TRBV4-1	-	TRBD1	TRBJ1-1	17	TGCGCCAGCAGCCAGGAACCCGGGACAGGCATGAACACTGAAGCTTTCTTT	CASSQEPGTGMNTEAFF
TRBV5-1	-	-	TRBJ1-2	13	TGCGCCAGCAGCTCCCGCGGAGGCTATGGCTACACCTTC	CASSSRGGYGYTF
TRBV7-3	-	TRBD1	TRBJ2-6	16	TGTGCCAGCAGCTTAATAACAGGGGCCGGGGCCAACGTCCTGACTTTC	CASSLITGAGANVLTF
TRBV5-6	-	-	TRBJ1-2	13	TGTGCCAGCAGCTTGAGAGCTAACTATGGCTACACCTTC	CASSLRANYGYTF
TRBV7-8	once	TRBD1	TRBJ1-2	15	TGTGCCAGCAGCCCGCGAGGGGACAGTCTCTATGGCTACACCTTC	CASSPRGDSLYGYTF
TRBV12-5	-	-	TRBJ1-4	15	TGTGCTAGTGGCGTCCGGGACATTCGGGTTGAAAAACTGTTTTTT	CASGVRDIRVEKLFF
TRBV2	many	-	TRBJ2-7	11	TGTGCCAGCAGCTTCCTAGTCGAGCAGTACTTC	CASSFLVEQYF
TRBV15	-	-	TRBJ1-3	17	TGTGCCACCAGCACCCGGGGAGACTCTAGGTCTGGAAACACCATATATTTT	CATSTRGDSRSGNTIYF
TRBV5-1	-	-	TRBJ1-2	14	TGCGCCAGCAGCCCGACCGGGACTTGGGATGGCTACACCTTC	CASSPTGTWDGYTF
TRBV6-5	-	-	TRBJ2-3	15	TGTGCCAGCAGTTACGCTGGGACTAGCACAGATACGCAGTATTTT	CASSYAGTSTDTQYF
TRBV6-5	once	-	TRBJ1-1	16	TGTGCCAGCAGTTACGGAGGCACCCTGGGAAACACTGAAGCTTTCTTT	CASSYGGTLGNTEAFF
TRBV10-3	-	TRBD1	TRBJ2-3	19	TGTGCCATCAGTGACCCTATCCGAGAGGGGACAGGTAGCACAGATACGCAGTATTTT	CAISDPIREGTGSTDTQYF
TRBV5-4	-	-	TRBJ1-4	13	TGTGCCACGCACAGGGAGGGGAGGGAAAAACTGTTTTTT	CATHREGREKLFF
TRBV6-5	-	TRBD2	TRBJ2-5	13	TGTGCCAGCAGGAGCGGGGGGGGAGAGACCCAGTACTTC	CASRSGGGETQYF
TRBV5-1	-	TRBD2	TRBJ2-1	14	TGCGCCAGTAGGACCGGGACTAGCAACAATGAGCAGTTCTTC	CASRTGTSNNEQFF
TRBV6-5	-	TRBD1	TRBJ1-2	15	TGTGCCAGCAGAAGCCCGGGACAGGGGCTGGAGGGCTACACCTTC	CASRSPGQGLEGYTF
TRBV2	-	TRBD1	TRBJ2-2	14	TGTGCCAGTGGGGACAGGGAGAACACCGGGGAGCTGTTTTTT	CASGDRENTGELFF
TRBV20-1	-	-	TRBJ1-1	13	TGCAGTGCTAGTAAGACAGCCAACACTGAAGCTTTCTTT	CSASKTANTEAFF
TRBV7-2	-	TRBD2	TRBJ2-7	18	TGTGCCAGCAGCTCTGGACGACTACTAGCGGGGGCGCTCTACGAGCAGTACTTC	CASSSGRLLAGALYEQYF
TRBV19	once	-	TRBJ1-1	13	TGTGCCAGTAGTGCCGACCGGAGGGGTGAAGCTTTCTTT	CASSADRRGEAFF
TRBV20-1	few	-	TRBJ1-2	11	TGCAGTGCTAGAGAGGGCAGAGACTACACCTTC	CSAREGRDYTF
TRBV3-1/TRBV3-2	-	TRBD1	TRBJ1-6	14	TGTGCCAGCAGCCCCGGGACAGCCAATTCACCCCTCCACTTT	CASSPGTANSPLHF
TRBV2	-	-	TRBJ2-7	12	TGTGCCAGCAATCCAACCCCGGACGAGCAGTACTTC	CASNPTPDEQYF
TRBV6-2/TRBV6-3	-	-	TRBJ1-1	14	TGTGCCAGCAGCCCCTTCGGACCGGGGACTGAAGCTTTCTTT	CASSPFGPGTEAFF
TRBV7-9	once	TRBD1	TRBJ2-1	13	TGTGCCAGCAGCTTGGGACAGAACAATGAGCAGTTCTTC	CASSLGQNNEQFF
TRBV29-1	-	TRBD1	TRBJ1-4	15	TGCAGCGTTGATGATCCTAGGGGGCCGGGTGAAAAACTGTTTTTT	CSVDDPRGPGEKLFF
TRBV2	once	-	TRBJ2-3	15	TGTGCCAGCAGTGCGGACAGATATCTCACAGATACGCAGTATTTT	CASSADRYLTDTQYF
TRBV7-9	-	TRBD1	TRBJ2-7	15	TGTGCCAGCAGCTTATCTACAGGGGGTGTGGACGAGCAGTACTTC	CASSLSTGGVDEQYF
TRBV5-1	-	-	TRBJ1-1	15	TGCGCCAGCAGCTTAGATACGACTATGAACACTGAAGCTTTCTTT	CASSLDTTMNTEAFF
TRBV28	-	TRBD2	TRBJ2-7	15	TGTGCCAGCGGGCTAGCGGGGGGGCCTTACTACGAGCAGTACTTC	CASGLAGGPYYEQYF